The rows below give T cell receptor beta chains drawn from one sample of a study of siplizumab effects on memory and regulatory T cells. TCRdb's copy holds only in-frame clones and misses some; the assay was immunoSEQ multiplex PCR. The sample contains roughly 100,000 clones, around 93% of which appear only once. The specimen was CD4+ T cells sorted from blood. Receptor source: a human donor in good health. The CDR3 runs from the conserved cysteine through the conserved F or W. Each record gives: J gene, D gene, V gene, clone size, CDR3 protein, CDR3 DNA. A D gene is named only where the DNA matches it firmly. Size is stated for part of the rows, as once, few or many counts, or as a class when the clone is expanded.

J: TRBJ1-2
D: -
V: TRBV19
size: -
CDR3: CASTPGQTYGYTF
DNA: TGTGCCAGTACTCCTGGACAGACCTATGGCTACACCTTC

J: TRBJ2-1
D: -
V: TRBV7-6
size: -
CDR3: CASSLEAAVPHNEQFF
DNA: TGTGCCAGCAGCTTAGAGGCAGCGGTCCCCCACAATGAGCAGTTCTTC

J: TRBJ1-2
D: -
V: TRBV7-2
size: once
CDR3: CASSDHGQPYGYTF
DNA: TGTGCCAGCAGCGATCATGGACAGCCCTATGGCTACACCTTC

J: TRBJ2-7
D: -
V: TRBV6-5
size: -
CDR3: CASSATDLSYEQYF
DNA: TGTGCCAGCAGTGCAACAGACTTGTCCTACGAGCAGTACTTC

J: TRBJ1-1
D: -
V: TRBV6-5
size: -
CDR3: CASRRSWDTEAFF
DNA: TGTGCCAGCAGAAGGAGCTGGGACACTGAAGCTTTCTTT

J: TRBJ2-4
D: -
V: TRBV4-3
size: -
CDR3: CASSQVRSPGGIQYF
DNA: TGCGCCAGCAGCCAAGTACGTTCCCCTGGGGGCATTCAGTACTTC

J: TRBJ2-2
D: -
V: TRBV30
size: -
CDR3: CAWSDTNTGELFF
DNA: TGTGCCTGGAGTGACACTAACACCGGGGAGCTGTTTTTT

J: TRBJ2-5
D: TRBD2
V: TRBV6-5
size: -
CDR3: CASSYSSGGETQYF
DNA: TGTGCCAGCAGTTACAGTTCGGGGGGAGAGACCCAGTACTTC

J: TRBJ2-2
D: -
V: TRBV7-8
size: once
CDR3: CASSYAGIVGGELFF
DNA: TGTGCCAGCAGCTATGCGGGGATAGTTGGCGGGGAGCTGTTTTTT

J: TRBJ1-2
D: -
V: TRBV6-1
size: -
CDR3: CASSEGPMGYGYTF
DNA: TGTGCCAGCAGTGAAGGTCCGATGGGGTATGGCTACACCTTC

J: TRBJ1-1
D: TRBD1
V: TRBV27
size: -
CDR3: CASSPLTGLAEAFF
DNA: TGTGCCAGCAGTCCTCTGACAGGGCTCGCTGAAGCTTTCTTT

J: TRBJ1-2
D: -
V: TRBV7-9
size: -
CDR3: CASSLAGRTNYGYTF
DNA: TGTGCCAGCAGCTTAGCAGGCAGGACTAACTATGGCTACACCTTC

J: TRBJ1-5
D: -
V: TRBV30
size: few
CDR3: CAWGRQVNQPQHF
DNA: TGTGCCTGGGGCCGACAGGTGAATCAGCCCCAGCATTTT

J: TRBJ2-2
D: -
V: TRBV25-1
size: once
CDR3: CASSERQAGELFF
DNA: TGTGCCAGCAGTGAACGACAGGCCGGGGAGCTGTTTTTT

J: TRBJ2-2
D: TRBD2
V: TRBV30
size: -
CDR3: CAWSVHGRGELFF
DNA: TGTGCCTGGAGTGTACACGGGAGGGGGGAGCTGTTTTTT

J: TRBJ1-6
D: -
V: TRBV6-1
size: -
CDR3: CASSEVGGRGSPLHF
DNA: TGTGCCAGCAGTGAAGTGGGGGGTAGGGGATCACCCCTCCACTTT

J: TRBJ1-1
D: -
V: TRBV5-4
size: few
CDR3: CASSLEGRGDTEAFF
DNA: TGTGCCAGCAGCTTGGAGGGACGAGGGGACACTGAAGCTTTCTTT

J: TRBJ1-5
D: TRBD1
V: TRBV6-1
size: -
CDR3: CASRDRTPPNQPQHF
DNA: TGTGCCAGCCGGGACAGGACGCCGCCGAATCAGCCCCAGCATTTT

J: TRBJ1-2
D: -
V: TRBV2
size: -
CDR3: CASSEGQRSQNYGYTF
DNA: TGTGCCAGCAGTGAAGGGCAGCGCTCCCAGAACTATGGCTACACCTTC

J: TRBJ1-1
D: TRBD1
V: TRBV6-5
size: -
CDR3: CASSQGGGSAEAFF
DNA: TGTGCCAGCAGCCAGGGGGGGGGCTCGGCTGAAGCTTTCTTT

J: TRBJ2-1
D: -
V: TRBV5-1
size: -
CDR3: CASSLAVYNEQFF
DNA: TGCGCCAGCAGCTTGGCCGTCTACAATGAGCAGTTCTTC

J: TRBJ1-6
D: -
V: TRBV21-1
size: few
CDR3: CASSTRTEVYNSPLHF
DNA: TGTGCCAGCAGCACCCGTACAGAAGTCTATAATTCACCCCTCCACTTT

J: TRBJ1-1
D: -
V: TRBV6-6
size: -
CDR3: CASSYAGAVGAFF
DNA: TGTGCCAGCAGTTACGCAGGGGCAGTTGGAGCTTTCTTT

J: TRBJ2-7
D: -
V: TRBV30
size: -
CDR3: CAWILDGHEQYF
DNA: TGTGCCTGGATACTAGACGGCCACGAGCAGTACTTC

J: TRBJ1-5
D: -
V: TRBV2
size: -
CDR3: CASSKEATDQPQHF
DNA: TGTGCCAGCAGTAAAGAGGCGACTGATCAGCCCCAGCATTTT

J: TRBJ1-2
D: -
V: TRBV5-1
size: -
CDR3: CASSLSGGAYYGYTF
DNA: TGCGCCAGCAGCTTGTCCGGGGGCGCCTACTATGGCTACACCTTC

J: TRBJ2-2
D: -
V: TRBV19
size: -
CDR3: CASRGVRNTGELFF
DNA: TGTGCCAGTAGGGGAGTGCGGAACACCGGGGAGCTGTTTTTT

J: TRBJ1-3
D: -
V: TRBV7-9
size: -
CDR3: CASSLERWPGNTIYF
DNA: TGTGCCAGCAGCTTAGAGAGATGGCCTGGAAACACCATATATTTT

J: TRBJ2-7
D: -
V: TRBV10-3
size: -
CDR3: CAISESAGISYEQYF
DNA: TGTGCCATCAGTGAGTCTGCAGGGATATCCTACGAGCAGTACTTC

J: TRBJ1-1
D: -
V: TRBV2
size: -
CDR3: CASSEGALNTEAFF
DNA: TGTGCCAGCAGTGAGGGGGCCTTGAACACTGAAGCTTTCTTT

J: TRBJ2-3
D: TRBD2
V: TRBV5-1
size: -
CDR3: CASSYRLAGSTDTQYF
DNA: TGCGCCAGCAGCTATAGACTAGCGGGATCCACAGATACGCAGTATTTT

J: TRBJ1-3
D: -
V: TRBV5-8
size: -
CDR3: CASSLVGSGNTIYF
DNA: TGTGCCAGCAGCTTGGTCGGGTCTGGAAACACCATATATTTT

J: TRBJ2-5
D: -
V: TRBV5-4
size: -
CDR3: CASSLSGAETQYF
DNA: TGTGCCAGCAGCTTATCCGGGGCAGAGACCCAGTACTTC

J: TRBJ1-1
D: TRBD1
V: TRBV9
size: -
CDR3: CASSVGGTANTEAFF
DNA: TGTGCCAGCAGCGTCGGGGGGACAGCGAACACTGAAGCTTTCTTT

J: TRBJ1-1
D: -
V: TRBV4-1
size: -
CDR3: CASSQGSSGAFF
DNA: TGCGCCAGCAGCCAAGGCTCCTCGGGAGCTTTCTTT

J: TRBJ2-2
D: -
V: TRBV5-1
size: -
CDR3: CASSLGSPKNTGELFF
DNA: TGCGCCAGCAGCTTGGGATCTCCTAAAAACACCGGGGAGCTGTTTTTT

J: TRBJ2-5
D: -
V: TRBV14
size: -
CDR3: CASSQGNWRSAQETQYF
DNA: TGTGCCAGCAGCCAAGGTAACTGGCGAAGTGCACAAGAGACCCAGTACTTC

J: TRBJ1-5
D: -
V: TRBV5-8
size: few
CDR3: CASSSRPGDQPQHF
DNA: TGTGCCAGCAGCTCTCGTCCAGGGGATCAGCCCCAGCATTTT

J: TRBJ1-3
D: -
V: TRBV14
size: -
CDR3: CASSARTMSSGNTIYF
DNA: TGTGCCAGCAGCGCCCGGACCATGAGCTCTGGAAACACCATATATTTT

J: TRBJ1-4
D: -
V: TRBV5-1
size: -
CDR3: CASSQRHKNEKLFF
DNA: TGCGCCAGCAGCCAACGACACAAGAATGAAAAACTGTTTTTT

J: TRBJ2-5
D: -
V: TRBV2
size: -
CDR3: CASSRDNQETQYF
DNA: TGTGCCAGCAGCCGGGACAACCAAGAGACCCAGTACTTC

J: TRBJ2-5
D: -
V: TRBV11-2
size: -
CDR3: CASSPGQAQETQYF
DNA: TGTGCCAGCAGCCCAGGACAAGCCCAAGAGACCCAGTACTTC

J: TRBJ2-5
D: TRBD2
V: TRBV4-2
size: -
CDR3: CASSQAWAPAAVAGGRETQYF
DNA: TGTGCCAGCAGCCAAGCATGGGCACCCGCGGCCGTGGCGGGAGGGCGAGAGACCCAGTACTTC

J: TRBJ2-1
D: TRBD2
V: TRBV5-4
size: once
CDR3: CASSAPGLAGVEQFF
DNA: TGTGCCAGCAGCGCCCCGGGACTAGCGGGAGTTGAGCAGTTCTTC